These 15 T cell receptor beta chains originate from one sample sequenced in a study of blood T cells in healthy people across ages. A second PCR of roughly 7 to 11 cycles used a sample-barcoded 5' primer and a J-beta primer mix. TCRdb called the 5' RACE reads again in MiXCR, with one record for every CDR3 protein. The table lists over a million distinct CDR3 sequences, 40% to 45% of them singletons. The sample comprised blood. These receptors all stem from a woman aged 18 to 35 in good health.

In this sample, this clonotype turned up many times. The chain links TRBV20-1 to TRBJ2-3; tentatively, D is TRBD2 (5 bases). The CDR3 sequence is 13 residues long. With 3 bases removed from V and 4 bases from J, the gap between germline ends came to 11 bases. Germline CDR1 and CDR2: DFQATT and SNEGSKA (reference sequence). CDR3 in DNA: TGCAGTGCTAGCACCCTAGCACCAGATACGCAGTATTTT. Translating it yields CSASTLAPDTQYF.

Comments on this clonotype: The junction does not match germline at one end; this may be a read error. V gene TRBV6-5 combines with J gene TRBJ1-2; D remains ambiguous. The CDR3 length is 13 residues. Germline loops: CDR1 MNHEY, CDR2 SVGAGI. The CDR3 reads CASRATMNYDYTF. The DNA for the CDR3 is TGTGCCTCCCGGGCTACTATGAACTATGACTACACCTTC.

The rearrangement links TRBV20-1 to TRBJ2-3, with TRBD2 matching over 7 bases. The J call may be wrong; the DNA end is better matched by TRBJ2-7. The CDR3 runs 14 residues. Germline values: CDR1 DFQATT, CDR2 SNEGSKA (reference sequence). The CDR3 DNA sequence: TGCAGTGCTAGGCCAGCGGGGAGCACAGATACGCAGTACTTC. Protein: CSARPAGSTDTQYF.

This clonotype was found once. The chain joins TRBV7-3 to TRBJ2-2; D is unclear. Trimming took 1 base from V and 4 from J, leaving 25 bases between them. CDR1 SGHTA and CDR2 FQGTGA come from the germline V gene. This CDR3 is built from 20 residues. The CDR3 DNA reads as TGTGCCAGCAGCTTAAATCTCTCGTCCTATCCCAGGAGAGGCACCGGGGAGCTGTTTTTT. This encodes CASSLNLSSYPRRGTGELFF.

This clonotype was recorded once. The rearrangement joins TRBV12-5 to TRBJ2-5; 8 bases align to TRBD2. The V and J ends lost 8 bases and 3 bases, in that order; junction bases with no gene match: 8. In germline, CDR1 is LGHNT, CDR2 FRNRAP. This CDR3 is 14 amino acids long. CDR3 residues: CASKSGSLEETQYF. CDR3 bases: TGTGCTAGTAAGAGCGGGAGTTTGGAAGAGACCCAGTACTTC.

V and J are TRBV7-9 and TRBJ1-2; TRBD1 aligns across 7 bases. The CDR3 sequence is 15 residues long. Germline CDR1 SEHNR, CDR2 FQNEAQ (reference sequence). Losses at the gene ends were 5 bases for V and 3 bases for J; bases not matched to a gene: 9. The CDR3 is CASSVATGADYGYTF. Here the CDR3 DNA reads TGTGCCAGCAGCGTGGCTACAGGGGCGGACTATGGCTACACCTTC.

In its sample, this clonotype was seen a few times. V gene TRBV5-1 combines with J gene TRBJ2-7; the D is unclear. The germline V and J ends were trimmed by 0 bases and 0 bases, with 10 bases remaining between them. This CDR3 has 15 residues. Germline V gene sequence: CDR1 SGHRS, CDR2 YFSETQ. The CDR3 DNA sequence: TGCGCCAGCAGCTTGGATCTCCAGAGCTCCTACGAGCAGTACTTC. This gives the protein CASSLDLQSSYEQYF.

This clonotype was observed a handful of times. This chain links TRBV20-1 with TRBJ1-1; D gene ambiguous. Between the trimmed V and J ends, which lost 0 bases and 4 bases, there was a span of 18 bases. In germline, CDR1 is DFQATT, CDR2 SNEGSKA (reference sequence). The CDR3 is 16 amino acids. CDR3: CSARDGGQRASTEAFF. The CDR3 bases are TGCAGTGCTAGAGATGGCGGGCAAAGGGCATCCACTGAAGCTTTCTTT.

This clonotype has a handful of counts. This rearrangement joins TRBV5-1 to TRBJ2-3; no firm D call. V lost 1 base to trimming and J lost 4 bases, with 7 bases between them. The CDR3 has 13 residues. In germline, CDR1 is SGHRS, CDR2 YFSETQ. The CDR3 nucleotides read TGCGCCAGCAGCTTGTCCCATGCAGATACGCAGTATTTT. This gives the protein CASSLSHADTQYF.

CDR3 DNA sequence: TGTGCCAGCAGGGGTGGACAGGGCTATCAGCCCCAGCATTTT. Protein: CASRGGQGYQPQHF. The chain couples TRBV6-1 to TRBJ1-5, with 8 bases aligning to TRBD1. V shed 6 bases, J shed 5 bases, and the junction held 6 bases outside the gene matches. The CDR3 covers 14 residues. CDR1 is MNHNS and CDR2 is SASEGT in the germline V gene.

This clonotype turned up a few times. The rearrangement links TRBV19 to TRBJ2-1; D may be TRBD1 or TRBD2 (5 bases each). Trimming removed 11 bases at V and 0 bases at J, with 14 bases between. The CDR3 covers 14 residues. Germline CDR1 LNHDA, CDR2 SQIVND (reference sequence). The CDR3 DNA reads as TGTGCCTCCCAGGGCGGGTACTCCTACAATGAGCAGTTCTTC. It encodes CASQGGYSYNEQFF.

The chain has TRBV9 and TRBJ1-6; D remains ambiguous. The length of the CDR3 is 13 residues. The germline gives CDR1 SGDLS, CDR2 YYNGEE. Between the trimmed V and J ends, which lost 3 bases and 9 bases, there was a span of 10 bases. CDR3 loop: CASSAETSSPLHF. In DNA, the CDR3 is TGTGCCAGCAGCGCCGAGACAAGTTCACCCCTCCACTTT.

The chain is built from TRBV20-1 and TRBJ2-1, with TRBD2 matching over 10 bases. The germline V gene encodes CDR1 DFQATT and CDR2 SNEGSKA (reference sequence). This CDR3 has 16 amino acids. J was trimmed by 4 bases and V by 0 bases; bases with no gene match: 6. Written as DNA, the CDR3 is TGCAGTGCTAGAGATCCAATAGCGGGGGGTTACAATGAGCAGTTCTTC. Translating gives CSARDPIAGGYNEQFF.

The chain uses TRBV3-1 and TRBJ1-1, with 8 positions matching TRBD1. V shed 5 bases, J shed 4 bases, and the junction held 6 bases outside the gene matches. CDR3 length equals 14 residues. Germline CDR1 reads LGHDT; CDR2 reads YNNKEL (reference sequence). This chain's CDR3 is CASSDQGAGTEAFF. The CDR3, as DNA: TGTGCCAGCAGCGACCAGGGGGCAGGCACTGAAGCTTTCTTT.

Only a few counts were recorded for this clonotype. The rearrangement joins TRBV6-6 to TRBJ2-6; no clear D gene. The germline CDR1 and CDR2 sequences are MNHNY and SVGAGI (reference sequence). The CDR3 is made up of 13 amino acids. Trimming shortened V by 7 bases and J by 2 bases, and 6 bases separated the two germline ends. The CDR3 nucleotides read TGTGCCAGCATGGGCGCTGGGGCCAACGTCCTGACTTTC. It codes for CASMGAGANVLTF.